Described below is a single T cell receptor (beta chain) sequence and its context. Original processing notes: It was from reference gene primer amplification that nucleated cell counts were estimated. The protocol was immunoSEQ multiplex PCR, while the TCRdb copy is restricted to in-frame clones and leaves out a portion. That table gives V, J and clone size, and the DNA gave D and trimming. The sample includes 30,000 to 40,000 clones, around 83% of them seen just once. This record comes from a study of blood T cell repertoires in COVID-19. The wider study: Acute and convalescent COVID-19 specimens originated in the United States, Italy and Spain. T cells, B-cell-depleted T cells, or PBMCs supplied cDNA or gDNA.

V dropped 8 bases and J dropped 0 bases, with 17 bases sitting between them. Germline CDR1 reads MDHEN; CDR2 reads SYDVKM. The CDR3 totals 15 residues. The chain combines TRBV28 with TRBJ2-7; possible D gene TRBD1, 6 bases. Specimen: peripheral blood. The clonotype was recovered from a man between 60 and 75 years old with active or convalescent COVID-19. This CDR3 reads CASGIQGRSSYEQYV. The CDR3 region has the DNA TGTGCCAGCGGCATACAGGGAAGGAGCTCCTACGAGCAGTACGTC.